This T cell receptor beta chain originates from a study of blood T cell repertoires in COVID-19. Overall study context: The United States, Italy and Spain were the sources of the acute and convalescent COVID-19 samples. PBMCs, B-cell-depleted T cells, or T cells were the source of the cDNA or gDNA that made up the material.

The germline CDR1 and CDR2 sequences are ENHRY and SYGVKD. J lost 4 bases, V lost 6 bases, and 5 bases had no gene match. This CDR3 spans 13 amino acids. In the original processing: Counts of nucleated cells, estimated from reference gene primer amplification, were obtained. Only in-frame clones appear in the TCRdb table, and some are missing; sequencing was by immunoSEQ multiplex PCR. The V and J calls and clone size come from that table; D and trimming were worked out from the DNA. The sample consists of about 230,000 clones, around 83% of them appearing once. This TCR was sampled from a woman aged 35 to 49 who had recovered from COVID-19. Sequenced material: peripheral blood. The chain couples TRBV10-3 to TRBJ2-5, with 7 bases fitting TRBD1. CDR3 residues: CAISADRVETQYF. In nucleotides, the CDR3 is TGTGCCATCAGCGCCGACAGGGTAGAGACCCAGTACTTC.